Below are 27 T cell receptor beta chains sequenced from a single sample in a study of cytomegalovirus exposure and HLA in healthy donors. PCR amplification relied on 60 Vbeta primers (plus 13 Jbeta primers). Produced via immunoSEQ multiplex PCR; TCRdb's table is partial and in-frame only. The data hold hundreds of thousands of clones, with over 70% observed a single time. The source material was PBMCs. These receptors were taken from a woman aged 55-75 years in good health and CMV-seropositive.

The chain couples TRBV5-1 to TRBJ1-2, with a weak D call TRBD1 (5 bases). This CDR3 spans 14 amino acids. Germline loops: CDR1 SGHRS, CDR2 YFSETQ. With 4 bases removed from V and 3 bases from J, the gap between germline ends came to 13 bases. CDR3 in DNA: TGCGCCAGCAGCCCGGGGGGTCAAGACTATGGCTACACCTTC. Translation: CASSPGGQDYGYTF.

The gene calls are TRBV19 and TRBJ2-7, with 9 positions matching TRBD2. With V trimmed by 5 bases and J by 0 bases, 8 bases remained unmatched. CDR1 is LNHDA, CDR2 SQIVND, per germline (reference sequence). The CDR3 has 16 residues. The CDR3 DNA reads as TGTGCCAGTAGTCGTGTAGCGGGGGATAGCTCCTACGAGCAGTACTTC. Translated, it gives CASSRVAGDSSYEQYF.

V gene TRBV6-6 combines with J gene TRBJ1-5, with 7 bases fitting TRBD1. The CDR3 totals 15 residues. Germline lookup yields CDR1 MNHNY and CDR2 SVGAGI (reference sequence). The V segment lost 6 bases and the J segment 0 bases; nucleotides outside the gene matches: 5. This chain's CDR3 is CASRPGQFSNQPQHF. CDR3 DNA sequence: TGTGCCAGCAGACCGGGACAGTTTAGCAATCAGCCCCAGCATTTT.

The chain employs TRBV7-2 and TRBJ1-6, with 9 bases aligning to TRBD1. Germline CDR1 is SGHTA and CDR2 is FQGNSA. There are 14 residues in the CDR3. V was clipped by 5 bases and J by 6 bases; unmatched bases: 2. CDR3 protein: CASSRQGGNSPLHF. CDR3 sequence (DNA): TGTGCCAGCAGCCGACAGGGGGGTAATTCACCCCTCCACTTT. The full variable domain, completed using reference TRBV7-2 and TRBJ1-6, is GAGVSQSPSNKVTEKGKDVELRCDPISGHTALYWYRQSLGQGLEFLIYFQGNSAPDKSGLPSDRFSAERTGGSVSTLTIQRTQQEDSAVYLCASSRQGGNSPLHFGNGTRLTVT.

The rearrangement joins TRBV28 to TRBJ2-3; 9 nucleotides match TRBD1. CDR3 size: 15 residues. Per the germline V gene, CDR1 is MDHEN and CDR2 is SYDVKM. With V trimmed by 4 bases and J by 6 bases, 8 bases remained unmatched. Here the CDR3 reads CASSSKGQGTDTQYF. DNA for the CDR3: TGTGCCAGCAGTTCGAAGGGACAGGGAACGGATACGCAGTATTTT.

The chain joins TRBV5-5 to TRBJ1-6; D is possibly TRBD1 (6 bases). With 7 bases removed from V and 9 bases from J, the gap between germline ends came to 20 bases. Per the germline V gene, CDR1 is SGHKS and CDR2 is YYEKEE (reference sequence). This CDR3 is 15 amino acids long. CDR3 sequence reads: CASQTVGDIGSPLHF. The CDR3 DNA reads as TGTGCCAGCCAAACCGTGGGGGACATTGGTTCACCCCTCCACTTT.

The chain carries TRBV5-1 and TRBJ2-1, with TRBD2 matching 13 bases. CDR1 and CDR2 (germline): SGHRS, YFSETQ. The CDR3 extends over 17 amino acids. The junction had 7 bases not matched to a gene; V was cut back by 1 base and J by 6 bases. The CDR3 sequence is CASSLQAGTSGVNEQFF. The CDR3 region has the DNA TGCGCCAGCAGCTTGCAAGCCGGGACTAGCGGGGTCAATGAGCAGTTCTTC.

This rearrangement joins TRBV6-5 to TRBJ2-6, with D possibly TRBD1 on 6 matching bases. From germline, CDR1 is MNHEY and CDR2 SVGAGI. V gave up 4 bases and J gave up 0 bases, with 10 bases separating them. This CDR3 is built from 16 residues. Here the CDR3 reads CASSSTGLSGANVLTF. DNA of the CDR3: TGTGCCAGCAGTTCGACAGGACTCTCTGGGGCCAACGTCCTGACTTTC.

The chain links TRBV14 to TRBJ2-1, with D tentatively TRBD2 (5 bases). The germline gives CDR1 SGHDN, CDR2 FVKESK. The V end lost 0 bases, the J end lost 3 bases, and 18 bases lay between the germline ends. The CDR3 has 18 residues. DNA for the CDR3: TGTGCCAGCAGCCAAGATCGAGGAGGTCGGCACTACTACAATGAGCAGTTCTTC. This sequence encodes CASSQDRGGRHYYNEQFF.

This clone was picked up a small number of times. V gene TRBV9 combines with J gene TRBJ1-1; 7 positions match TRBD1. CDR1 is SGDLS, CDR2 YYNGEE, per germline. The CDR3 extends over 16 amino acids. The J segment lost 5 bases and the V segment lost 3 bases, leaving 13 bases of the junction unmatched. The CDR3 reads CASSEQGPDLGTEAFF. The CDR3 DNA is TGTGCCAGCAGCGAACAGGGGCCGGACCTAGGAACTGAAGCTTTCTTT.

V is TRBV5-1 and J is TRBJ2-5; D not certain. The CDR3 covers 13 residues. The germline CDR1 and CDR2 sequences are SGHRS and YFSETQ. V lost 4 bases, J lost 3 bases, and 10 bases lay in between. The CDR3 region is CASSPGQKETQYF. The CDR3 nucleotides are TGCGCCAGCAGCCCTGGGCAGAAAGAGACCCAGTACTTC.

This clone was found once. J is TRBJ2-7 and V is TRBV5-6; TRBD1 aligns across 8 bases. J lost 6 bases, V lost 3 bases, and 11 bases had no gene match. The germline gives CDR1 SGHDT, CDR2 YYEEEE. The CDR3 covers 15 residues. Here the CDR3 reads CASSSIPGTGGEQYF. As DNA, the CDR3 is TGTGCCAGCAGCTCGATACCCGGGACAGGAGGCGAGCAGTACTTC. The full variable domain, in which reference TRBV5-6 and TRBJ2-7 provide the parts outside the CDR3, is DAGVTQSPTHLIKTRGQQVTLRCSPKSGHDTVSWYQQALGQGPQFIFQYYEEEERQRGNFPDRFSGHQFPNYSSELNVNALLLGDSALYLCASSSIPGTGGEQYFGPGTRLTVT.

The CDR3 DNA sequence: TGTGCCAGCAGCCCCCGGGCGGGGGGCTCCTACGAGCAGTACTTC. This translates into CASSPRAGGSYEQYF. The rearrangement uses TRBV11-3 and TRBJ2-7; TRBD2 agrees at 8 bases. The CDR3 runs 15 residues. The V and J ends lost 5 bases and 0 bases, in that order; junction bases with no gene match: 6. Per germline, CDR1 SGHNT and CDR2 YENEEA.

DNA for the CDR3: TGTGCCAGCAGCTCTAGCGGGGGAGCGTCCTACGAGCAGTACTTC. Residues: CASSSSGGASYEQYF. V and J are TRBV7-3 and TRBJ2-7; 10 nucleotides align to TRBD2. This CDR3 is 15 amino acids long. CDR1 and CDR2 (germline): SGHTA, FQGTGA. Unmatched junction bases numbered 4, after V lost 4 bases and J lost 1 base.

The chain is built from TRBV5-1 and TRBJ1-1; D unresolved. The CDR3 extends over 14 amino acids. Germline CDR1 and CDR2: SGHRS and YFSETQ. The V and J ends lost 2 bases and 0 bases respectively, with 8 bases between them. For the CDR3, the DNA is TGCGCCAGCAGCTTTCGGACTTTGAACACTGAAGCTTTCTTT. This encodes CASSFRTLNTEAFF.

The chain has TRBV5-6 and TRBJ1-4; perhaps TRBD1 as D (5 bases). Germline CDR1 is SGHDT and CDR2 is YYEEEE. V was clipped by 4 bases and J by 8 bases, with 18 bases between them. There are 15 residues in the CDR3. The CDR3 region is CASSPRTGGIEKLFF. The CDR3 DNA sequence: TGTGCCAGCAGCCCTCGCACGGGGGGGATCGAAAAACTGTTTTTT.

The rearrangement joins TRBV7-9 to TRBJ1-4, with no clear D. The CDR3 covers 14 residues. V was shortened by 4 bases and J by 7 bases, with 13 bases between the two germline ends. CDR1 is SEHNR, CDR2 FQNEAQ, per germline (reference sequence). CDR3 bases: TGTGCCAGCAGCTCCGGAGCCTCATCTGAAAAACTGTTTTTT. Amino acids: CASSSGASSEKLFF.

This CDR3 reads CASSEGGTGYYEQYF. The CDR3 DNA is TGTGCCAGCAGTGAAGGGGGGACAGGGTACTACGAGCAGTACTTC. This chain connects TRBV6-1 to TRBJ2-7, with 9 bases lining up with TRBD1. The V segment lost 1 base and the J segment 3 bases; nucleotides outside the gene matches: 4. CDR3 length: 15 amino acids. Germline V gives CDR1 MNHNS, CDR2 SASEGT.

The chain couples TRBV5-1 to TRBJ1-3; D is perhaps TRBD1 (5 bases). Trimming stripped 4 bases from V and 3 bases from J, with 20 bases between. Germline V CDR1 and CDR2: SGHRS, YFSETQ. The CDR3 runs 17 residues. In nucleotides, the CDR3 is TGCGCCAGCAGCGGGACGCAGGGACCCGGGGGTGGAAACACCATATATTTT. Its protein is CASSGTQGPGGGNTIYF.

CDR3 protein: CASSQESGIANEKLFF. The CDR3 DNA follows: TGTGCCAGCAGCCAAGAGTCAGGGATCGCTAATGAAAAACTGTTTTTT. The V and J genes are TRBV4-2 and TRBJ1-4; tentative D call: TRBD1 (5 bases). Germline CDR1 reads LGHNA; CDR2 reads YNFKEQ. The CDR3 loop spans 16 amino acids. The V gene lost 0 bases and the J gene lost 3 bases, with 11 bases spanning the gap.

This clone was counted between two and nine times. The chain combines TRBV7-2 with TRBJ1-4; TRBD1 matches 7 bases. Trimming removed 2 bases from V and 8 bases from J; junction bases left unmatched: 5. Germline V lookup: CDR1 SGHTA, CDR2 FQGNSA. The CDR3 loop spans 14 amino acids. The CDR3 DNA follows: TGTGCCAGCAGCTTACAGGGGGGACGAGAAAAACTGTTTTTT. Protein sequence: CASSLQGGREKLFF. Drawing the rest from reference TRBV7-2 and TRBJ1-4, the complete variable domain is GAGVSQSPSNKVTEKGKDVELRCDPISGHTALYWYRQSLGQGLEFLIYFQGNSAPDKSGLPSDRFSAERTGGSVSTLTIQRTQQEDSAVYLCASSLQGGREKLFFGSGTQLSVL.

This rearrangement joins TRBV5-4 to TRBJ2-7; TRBD2 matches 13 bases. The CDR3 is 15 amino acids. Per the germline V gene, CDR1 is SGHNT and CDR2 is YYREEE (reference sequence). J lost 7 bases, V lost 4 bases, and 8 bases had no gene match. CDR3 amino acids: CASSGGLAGAGEQYF. Written as DNA, the CDR3 is TGTGCCAGCAGCGGAGGACTAGCGGGAGCGGGAGAGCAGTACTTC.

The rearrangement links TRBV6-6 to TRBJ1-1; D is perhaps TRBD1 (5 bases). Germline CDR1 MNHNY, CDR2 SVGAGI (reference sequence). The CDR3 is 15 amino acids. V was clipped by 1 base and J by 6 bases, with 15 bases between them. CDR3 region: CASSYFGGGGPEAFF. DNA for the CDR3: TGTGCCAGCAGTTACTTCGGGGGGGGAGGGCCTGAAGCTTTCTTT.

V is TRBV30 and J is TRBJ2-2; 9 bases line up with TRBD2. J was trimmed by 2 bases and V by 2 bases; bases with no gene match: 3. CDR1 and CDR2 (germline): GTSNPN, SVGIG (reference sequence). The CDR3 is 15 residues long. The CDR3 bases are TGTGCCTGGAGTCCGGGACTAGCTAACACCGGGGAGCTGTTTTTT. This codes for CAWSPGLANTGELFF.

The gene calls are TRBV7-2 and TRBJ2-7; tentative D call: TRBD2 (6 bases). The CDR3 is 16 amino acids. Per the germline V gene, CDR1 is SGHTA and CDR2 is FQGNSA. V was trimmed by 0 bases and J by 3 bases, leaving 15 bases between them. DNA of the CDR3: TGTGCCAGCAGCTTAGCCACCGGGACTGTAAGCTACGAGCAGTACTTC. It yields the protein CASSLATGTVSYEQYF.

This chain links TRBV5-1 with TRBJ2-2, with a weak D call TRBD2 (5 bases). The CDR3 is 15 residues long. Looked up from germline, CDR1 is SGHRS and CDR2 is YFSETQ. V dropped 5 bases and J dropped 5 bases, with 16 bases sitting between them. CDR3 coding DNA: TGCGCCAGCAGAGCGGCGAGGCAAGAGACCGGGGAGCTGTTTTTT. Amino acids: CASRAARQETGELFF.

V usage is TRBV2 and J usage is TRBJ1-5; 7 nucleotides match TRBD1. This CDR3 has 14 amino acids. J was trimmed by 7 bases and V by 5 bases; bases with no gene match: 8. Per germline, CDR1 SNHLY and CDR2 FYNNEI. CDR3 DNA sequence: TGTGCCAGCAGTCAGACAGGGACGATACAGCCCCAGCATTTT. The encoded protein is CASSQTGTIQPQHF.